One sample yielded the 23 T cell receptor beta chains listed below, sequenced in a study of T-cell reconstitution after alpha-beta-depleted transplantation in children. Unique molecular identifiers were built into the TCRbeta library. Each CDR3 protein gets one entry after TCRdb re-called the PCR reads with MiXCR. Of 500,000 or so distinct CDR3 sequences listed, roughly 10% are singletons. The material was PBMCs, mostly from graft donor cells, obtained 180 days after TCRalphabeta/CD19-depleted stem cell transplant. These receptors were taken from a female patient between 2 and 15 years old who had a stem cell transplant for aplastic anemia, so the T cells may come from the graft donor.

This clonotype was seen more than once but under ten times. The chain links TRBV4-3 to TRBJ1-4; D not certain. CDR3 size: 15 residues. Germline V gene lookup returns CDR1 LGHNA and CDR2 YSLEER. Trimming pared 1 base from V and 6 bases from J, leaving 12 bases between. This CDR3 reads CASSQGTAKDEKLFF. The CDR3 DNA follows: TGCGCCAGCAGCCAAGGAACAGCTAAGGATGAAAAACTGTTTTTT.

The rearrangement uses TRBV12-3 or TRBV12-4 and TRBJ2-1; 8 bases line up with TRBD1. The CDR3 extends over 16 amino acids. The junction had 11 bases not matched to a gene; V was cut back by 6 bases and J by 4 bases. The CDR3 region is CASRPGQAIPYNEQFF. CDR3 DNA sequence: TGTGCCAGCAGGCCGGGACAGGCGATTCCGTACAATGAGCAGTTCTTC.

The J gene is TRBJ2-7, the V gene TRBV30; D is unclear. This CDR3 region has 14 residues. Trimming cost V 0 bases and J 2 bases, with 11 bases left between them. The germline gives CDR1 GTSNPN, CDR2 SVGIG (reference sequence). CDR3 sequence (DNA): TGTGCCTGGAGTGTATTGAGTAAGACCTACGAGCAGTACTTC. Encoded protein: CAWSVLSKTYEQYF.

This clonotype was observed a handful of times. The chain joins TRBV27 to TRBJ2-7; D is possibly TRBD2 (5 bases). V was clipped by 8 bases and J by 6 bases, with 14 bases between them. The CDR3 is 12 residues long. The germline gives CDR1 MNHEY, CDR2 SMNVEV (reference sequence). The CDR3 sequence: CASGGSSIEQYF. The CDR3 bases are TGTGCCAGCGGAGGTTCGTCCATCGAGCAGTACTTC.

This clonotype showed up many times. The V call is TRBV12-3 or TRBV12-4, the J call TRBJ2-3; 8 bases line up with TRBD2. V gave up 3 bases and J gave up 10 bases; unmatched junction bases: 6. The CDR3 is made up of 13 amino acids. For the CDR3, the DNA is TGTGCCAGCAGTTTTCGGCGGGAGGTAGCGCAGTATTTT. Encoded protein: CASSFRREVAQYF.

This clonotype was recorded a few times. The gene calls are TRBV12-3 or TRBV12-4 and TRBJ2-1, with 9 bases that match TRBD2. The trim removed 5 bases at V and 12 bases at J, leaving 14 bases unmatched. The CDR3 spans 15 residues. The CDR3 here is CASSPEREALFWQFF. DNA for the CDR3: TGTGCCAGCAGTCCAGAGCGGGAGGCACTCTTTTGGCAGTTCTTC.

Turning to this clonotype: This sequence may be a read error, since a much larger clone differs from it by one base. The rearrangement links TRBV29-1 to TRBJ1-3; D is uncertain. The germline V gene has CDR1 SQVTM and CDR2 ANQGSEA. This CDR3 region has 14 residues. CDR3 residues: CSFSDRISGNTLYF. The CDR3 DNA is TGCAGCTTTTCGGACCGCATCTCTGGAAACACCCTATATTTT. Full variable domain (missing parts from reference TRBV29-1 and TRBJ1-3): SAVISQKPSRDICQRGTSLTIQCQVDSQVTMMFWYRQQPGQSLTLIATANQGSEATYESGFVIDKFPISRPNLTFSTLTVSNMSPEDSSIYLCSFSDRISGNTLYFGEGSWLTVV.

There are a few counts of this clonotype. J is TRBJ2-2 and V is TRBV12-3 or TRBV12-4; D not resolved. The CDR3 is 12 residues long. Trimming took 5 bases from V and 6 from J, leaving 7 bases between them. Here the CDR3 reads CASSPSPGELFF. For the CDR3, the DNA is TGTGCCAGCAGTCCCTCCCCCGGGGAGCTGTTTTTT.

This clonotype was recorded a few times. A junction end diverges from the germline sequence, so it may reflect a read error. The DNA of the CDR3 is TGTGCCAGCAGTTTTTCCGCCAGGGGGGGGGACAAAAACAGTCAGTACTTC. Translating gives CASSFSARGGDKNSQYF. V and J are TRBV28 and TRBJ2-4; D may correspond to TRBD1 or TRBD2 (7 bases each). This CDR3 region has 17 residues. Germline V gene lookup returns CDR1 MDHEN and CDR2 SYDVKM.

The chain combines TRBV28 with TRBJ2-3, with a weak D call TRBD1 (5 bases). Trimming pared 3 bases from V and 6 bases from J, leaving 10 bases between. In germline, CDR1 is MDHEN, CDR2 SYDVKM. CDR3 length: 13 amino acids. The CDR3 coding sequence is TGTGCCAGCAGTTTTCAGGGATCGGATACGCAGTATTTT. Protein sequence: CASSFQGSDTQYF.

V usage is TRBV28 and J usage is TRBJ1-2; TRBD1 matches at 7 bases. The V gene end was trimmed by 5 bases and the J gene end by 8 bases; junction bases not matched to a gene: 5. The germline V gene has CDR1 MDHEN and CDR2 SYDVKM. The CDR3 is 12 amino acids. Here the CDR3 DNA reads TGTGCCAGCAGTCCAGGGGGGAAAGGCTACACCTTC. Its protein product is CASSPGGKGYTF.

This clonotype was recorded many times. The V and J genes are TRBV5-1 and TRBJ2-3; no reliable D call. V lost 3 bases to trimming and J lost 4 bases, with 6 bases between them. Germline CDR1 and CDR2: SGHRS and YFSETQ. CDR3 length equals 12 residues. The CDR3 protein is CASSSYPDTQYF. DNA for the CDR3: TGCGCCAGCAGCTCATATCCAGATACGCAGTATTTT.

This chain links TRBV4-2 with TRBJ2-7, with a possible D match to TRBD1 (6 bases). The V gene lost 0 bases and the J gene lost 2 bases, with 17 bases spanning the gap. CDR1 is LGHNA and CDR2 is YNFKEQ in the germline V gene. The CDR3 totals 17 residues. CDR3 DNA sequence: TGTGCCAGCAGCCAAGATGTCGGACAGTTTATGACCTACGAGCAGTACTTC. Its protein is CASSQDVGQFMTYEQYF.

The sample holds a few counts of this clonotype. The chain uses TRBV20-1 and TRBJ2-3, with 10 bases aligning to TRBD2. J gave up 2 bases and V 1 base, and 12 bases lay outside the gene matches. The CDR3 is 18 residues long. The germline gives CDR1 DFQATT, CDR2 SNEGSKA (reference sequence). The CDR3 DNA sequence: TGCAGTGCTAGAGTTCATTCTCCACTAGCGGGGACCACAGATACGCAGTATTTT. Protein sequence: CSARVHSPLAGTTDTQYF.

This clonotype was found a few times. V is TRBV21-1 and J is TRBJ2-1; the table names TRBD2, a call not compared with the DNA. TRBV21-1 is a documented pseudogene. The CDR3 extends over 14 amino acids. The CDR3 region has the DNA TGTGCCAGCAAACCGGACTACTCCTACAATGAGCAGTTCTTC. Its translation: CASKPDYSYNEQFF.

There are many counts of this clonotype. The J gene is TRBJ2-7, the V gene TRBV20-1, with D perhaps matching TRBD1 or TRBD2 (5 bases each). Looked up from germline, CDR1 is DFQATT and CDR2 is SNEGSKA (reference sequence). The CDR3 runs to 14 residues. CDR3 amino acids: CSLAGTVKSYEQYF. Written as DNA, the CDR3 is TGCAGCCTAGCCGGGACGGTGAAATCCTACGAGCAGTACTTC.

This chain links TRBV7-2 with TRBJ1-5; TRBD1 agrees at 11 bases. CDR3 length equals 15 residues. After removal of 5 bases from V and 5 bases from J, the junction contained 5 bases not matched to a gene. Looked up from germline, CDR1 is SGHTA and CDR2 is FQGNSA. The CDR3 sequence: CASSAGTGGHQPQHF. As DNA, the CDR3 is TGTGCCAGCAGCGCCGGGACAGGGGGACATCAGCCCCAGCATTTT.

This clonotype was observed a few times. This sequence joins TRBV25-1 and TRBJ2-1, with TRBD2 matching over 7 bases. There are 17 residues in the CDR3. V trimming: 0 bases; J trimming: 5 bases; junction bases outside the gene matches: 10. The germline gives CDR1 MGHDK, CDR2 SYGVNS. The CDR3 region has the DNA TGTGCCAGCAGTGAATACCCTGGGGGAGGGCTCGACAATGAGCAGTTCTTC. It translates to CASSEYPGGGLDNEQFF. Looking up the rest from reference TRBV25-1 and TRBJ2-1 gives the full variable domain: EADIYQTPRYLVIGTGKKITLECSQTMGHDKMYWYQQDPGMELHLIHYSYGVNSTEKGDLSSESTVSRIRTEHFPLTLESARPSHTSQYLCASSEYPGGGLDNEQFFGPGTRLTVL.

This clonotype showed up just a few times. This chain's CDR3 is CASSYGHYYEQYF. The CDR3 DNA reads TGTGCCAGCAGCTACGGACATTACTACGAGCAGTACTTC. This chain links TRBV7-2 with TRBJ2-7; D perhaps matches TRBD1 (5 bases). The V end lost 4 bases, the J end lost 3 bases, and 10 bases lay between the germline ends. The CDR3 extends over 13 amino acids. Germline V gene lookup returns CDR1 SGHTA and CDR2 FQGNSA.

This sequence joins TRBV28 and TRBJ2-7, with 7 bases that match TRBD2. With 8 bases clipped from V and 1 base from J, the junction kept 8 bases outside the gene matches. CDR3 size: 14 residues. Germline CDR1 and CDR2: MDHEN and SYDVKM. The CDR3 DNA follows: TGTGCCAGCCGACGGCAGGGAGGGTCCTACGAGCAGTACTTC. Protein: CASRRQGGSYEQYF.

This clonotype has just a few counts. The chain is built from TRBV28 and TRBJ2-1, with 9 positions matching TRBD1. J lost 9 bases, V lost 4 bases, and 7 bases had no gene match. The CDR3 contains 14 residues. The germline V gene has CDR1 MDHEN and CDR2 SYDVKM. CDR3 sequence reads: CASSSPGQGGEQFF. CDR3 in DNA: TGTGCCAGCAGTTCCCCGGGACAGGGTGGTGAGCAGTTCTTC.

V usage is TRBV7-9 and J usage is TRBJ2-7; no definite D call. The length of the CDR3 is 13 residues. Trimming stripped 3 bases from V and 2 bases from J, with 8 bases between. Germline V gene sequence: CDR1 SEHNR, CDR2 FQNEAQ (reference sequence). This CDR3 reads CASSLAETYEQYF. CDR3 DNA: TGTGCCAGCAGCTTGGCAGAGACCTACGAGCAGTACTTC.

In this sample, this clonotype turned up many times. The rearrangement links TRBV5-1 to TRBJ2-2; 10 nucleotides line up with TRBD2. The CDR3 has 16 residues. In germline, CDR1 is SGHRS, CDR2 YFSETQ. J gave up 2 bases and V 2 bases, and 3 bases lay outside the gene matches. The CDR3, as DNA: TGCGCCAGCAGCTTCAGCGGGAGGGCCAACACCGGGGAGCTGTTTTTT. Residues: CASSFSGRANTGELFF. The full variable domain, rest sourced from reference TRBV5-1 and TRBJ2-2, is KAGVTQTPRYLIKTRGQQVTLSCSPISGHRSVSWYQQTPGQGLQFLFEYFSETQRNKGNFPGRFSGRQFSNSRSEMNVSTLELGDSALYLCASSFSGRANTGELFFGEGSRLTVL.